The 24 T cell receptor beta chains listed next were all sequenced from one sample in a study of T cell clonality in common variable immunodeficiency. Sequencing used immunoSEQ multiplex PCR; TCRdb keeps in-frame clones, though not all of them. This table holds about 81,000 clones with no singletons; the top ten claim around 0.8%. Sequenced: peripheral blood mononuclear cells. These TCRs come from a person aged 18-69 years in good health.

This clone was seen a few times. The read ends 3 residues early relative to the CDR3; the germline J gene fills the gap. This chain connects TRBV2 to TRBJ2-3; D not resolved. The ends were cut back, 4 bases at V and 3 bases at J, with 5 bases in the middle. There are 12 residues in the CDR3. The germline gives CDR1 SNHLY, CDR2 FYNNEI. CDR3 sequence: CASSAGTDTQYF. The sequenced part of the CDR3 DNA is TGTGCCAGCAGTGCCGGGACAGATACG.

This clone was detected ten times or more. The read ends 3 residues before the CDR3 terminus; that terminus is restored from the germline J gene. The V gene is TRBV12-3 or TRBV12-4, the J gene TRBJ2-3; the D gene is possibly TRBD2 (6 bases). V lost 3 bases and J lost 3, with 10 bases in between. This CDR3 spans 14 amino acids. Incomplete CDR3 DNA: TGTGCCAGCAGTTTCGCTAGCGCGACAGATACG. This gives the protein CASSFASATDT. The CDR3 reads in full as CASSFASATDTQYF.

In this sample, this clone turned up many times. The read comes to an end 3 residues before the CDR3 does, leaving the germline J gene to fill in the end. The rearrangement uses TRBV20-1 and TRBJ2-7; tentatively, D is TRBD2 (5 bases). The V end lost 3 bases, the J end lost 6 bases, and 12 bases lay between the germline ends. The CDR3 spans 12 residues. Germline V gene data show CDR1 as DFQATT and CDR2 as SNEGSKA (reference sequence). This chain's CDR3 is CSASGSAGEQYF. The CDR3 DNA, read in part, is TGCAGTGCTAGTGGTAGCGCGGGCGAG.

This clone came up many times. The junction and the germline gene differ at one end; a read error may be behind it. The read ends 3 residues before the CDR3 terminus; that terminus is restored from the germline J gene. V is TRBV4-2 and J is TRBJ2-1; D gene ambiguous. The length of the CDR3 is 14 residues. CDR1 is LGHNA, CDR2 YNFKEQ, per germline. The sequenced part of the CDR3 DNA is TGCGCCAGCAGCCAGAGTTCTAGAGGCAATGAG. Translating it yields CASSQSSRGNE. The whole CDR3 sequence reads CASSQSSRGNEQFF.

In its sample, this clone was seen many times. The DNA ends 3 residues before the CDR3 does, and the rest of the CDR3 is filled in from the germline J gene. This sequence joins TRBV20-1 and TRBJ1-3, with a tentative D call TRBD1 (6 bases). The CDR3 covers 15 residues. The germline gives CDR1 DFQATT, CDR2 SNEGSKA (reference sequence). The ends were cut back, 2 bases at V and 0 bases at J, with 11 bases in the middle. Incomplete CDR3 DNA: TGCAGTGCTAGACTTGGACAGTTCTCTGGAAACACC. It is translated as CSARLGQFSGNT. The full CDR3 protein reads CSARLGQFSGNTIYF.

This clone was counted many times. The sequence runs out 3 residues before the end of the CDR3; the remainder is reconstructed from the germline J gene. The V and J genes are TRBV9 and TRBJ2-3; TRBD2 matches at 11 bases. Germline lookup yields CDR1 SGDLS and CDR2 YYNGEE. The trim removed 3 bases at V and 5 bases at J, leaving 8 bases unmatched. CDR3 size: 16 residues. The sequenced CDR3 bases are TGTGCCAGCAGCGAAAGGACTAGCGGGCGGTTAGATACG. Its protein is CASSERTSGRLDT. The complete CDR3 reads CASSERTSGRLDTQYF.

This clone was seen at least ten times. Read data end 3 residues before the CDR3 end; the end is taken from the germline J gene. V and J are TRBV7-6 and TRBJ2-3; possibly TRBD1 for D (6 bases). This CDR3 region has 18 residues. Looked up from germline, CDR1 is SGHVS and CDR2 is FNYEAQ. V dropped 1 base and J dropped 4 bases, with 21 bases sitting between them. This CDR3 is CASSLDHRGQGMADTQYF. The part of the CDR3 DNA that was read is TGTGCCAGCAGCTTAGATCATCGGGGACAAGGAATGGCAGATACG.

This clone has ten or more counts. The CDR3 goes on 3 residues after the read ends, and that part is filled in from the germline J gene. The chain employs TRBV19 and TRBJ1-1; TRBD1 might be the D (5 bases). This CDR3 spans 16 amino acids. The V end lost 7 bases, the J end lost 4 bases, and 22 bases lay between the germline ends. Germline lookup yields CDR1 LNHDA and CDR2 SQIVND (reference sequence). The sequenced CDR3 bases are TGTGCCAGTAAGAGGGGTGGCCCGGTTCTAACCACTGAA. Protein sequence: CASKRGGPVLTTE. The full-length CDR3 reads as CASKRGGPVLTTEAFF. Filled out from reference TRBV19 and TRBJ1-1, the complete variable domain reads DGGITQSPKYLFRKEGQNVTLSCEQNLNHDAMYWYRQDPGQGLRLIYYSQIVNDFQKGDIAEGYSVSREKKESFPLTVTSAQKNPTAFYLCASKRGGPVLTTEAFFGQGTRLTVV.

This clone was found many times. The CDR3 extends 3 residues past the end of the read, so its final part is completed from the germline J gene. The rearrangement links TRBV7-8 to TRBJ2-7; 8 bases are a match to TRBD1. The V segment lost 1 base and the J segment 1 base; nucleotides outside the gene matches: 3. CDR1 SGHVS and CDR2 FQNEAQ come from the germline V gene. The CDR3 consists of 15 residues. The CDR3 sequence is CASSLGQGLSYEQYF. CDR3 bases read: TGTGCCAGCAGCTTAGGACAGGGGCTATCCTACGAG.

This clone appeared many times. Read sequence stops 3 residues before the CDR3 end, and the germline J gene provides the missing end. The chain uses TRBV6-4 and TRBJ2-3; TRBD2 matches 8 bases. The germline CDR1 and CDR2 sequences are MRHNA and SNTAGT. This CDR3 contains 14 residues. V shed 4 bases and J 8 bases; nucleotides not matched to a gene: 8. The CDR3 loop is CASSVGAGEGTQYF. Partial CDR3 DNA: TGTGCCAGCAGTGTAGGAGCGGGAGAGGGTACG.

The table lists this clone with a few counts. The read comes to an end 3 residues before the CDR3 does, leaving the germline J gene to fill in the end. The gene calls are TRBV11-2 and TRBJ2-7; D is perhaps TRBD2 (6 bases). Per the germline V gene, CDR1 is SGHAT and CDR2 is FQNNGV. V lost 0 bases and J lost 4, with 10 bases in between. The CDR3 is made up of 14 amino acids. Partial CDR3 DNA: TGTGCCAGCAGCTTAGAGTTGGGGGGTTACGAG. This encodes CASSLELGGYE. The complete CDR3 reads CASSLELGGYEQYF.

This clone was recorded at least ten times. The read gets to within 3 residues of the CDR3 end, and the germline J gene fills in the rest. This chain connects TRBV7-9 to TRBJ2-1; D unresolved. The CDR3 is made up of 14 amino acids. V gave up 7 bases and J gave up 5 bases, with 15 bases separating them. Germline loops: CDR1 SEHNR, CDR2 FQNEAQ (reference sequence). The covered CDR3 bases are TGTGCCAGCAACGAACAGCCGTCCGACAATGAG. Amino acids: CASNEQPSDNE. The entire CDR3 reads CASNEQPSDNEQFF.

This clone was seen repeatedly, ten times or more. The observed sequence ends 3 residues before the CDR3 terminus, with the missing tail filled in from the germline J gene. This chain uses TRBV5-1 with TRBJ1-2; a weak D match, TRBD1 (6 bases). Trimming took off 4 bases at V and 0 bases at J, with 13 bases between the two ends. CDR3 length: 15 residues. The germline V gene has CDR1 SGHRS and CDR2 YFSETQ. The sequenced part of the CDR3 DNA is TGCGCCAGCAGCGGCCGGGACAAACCTAACTATGGC. It translates to CASSGRDKPNYG. The whole CDR3 is CASSGRDKPNYGYTF.

This clone was observed at least ten times. Read data end 3 residues before the CDR3 end; the end is taken from the germline J gene. The rearrangement links TRBV18 to TRBJ2-5; 7 positions agree with TRBD1. Germline V lookup: CDR1 KGHSH, CDR2 LQKENI. The junction had 8 bases not matched to a gene; V was cut back by 7 bases and J by 0 bases. This CDR3 is built from 15 residues. CDR3 DNA (partial): TGTGCCAGCTTCCCGGGACAGCATTACCAAGAGACC. Its translation: CASFPGQHYQET. The CDR3 in its entirety is CASFPGQHYQETQYF.

This clone appeared many times. CDR3 protein: CSARVGGPADTQYF. Incomplete CDR3 DNA: TGCAGTGCTAGAGTCGGAGGGCCCGCAGATACG. The chain recombines TRBV20-1 with TRBJ2-3; the D gene is possibly TRBD2 (6 bases). The read falls 3 residues short of the CDR3 end, and the missing part is taken from the germline J gene. This CDR3 has 14 amino acids. Germline V CDR1 and CDR2: DFQATT, SNEGSKA (reference sequence). V lost 1 base and J lost 4, with 12 bases in between.

This clone was seen at least ten times. The read gets to within 3 residues of the CDR3 end, and the germline J gene fills in the rest. V is TRBV27 and J is TRBJ1-5; a possible D gene is TRBD1 (5 bases). The V gene's germline CDR1 is MNHEY and CDR2 SMNVEV (reference sequence). Trimming shortened V by 3 bases and J by 7 bases, and 13 bases separated the two germline ends. The CDR3 totals 14 residues. The sequenced CDR3 bases are TGTGCCAGCAGTTTCAGCAGGGCGGGGCAGCCC. Encoded protein: CASSFSRAGQP. The complete CDR3 reads CASSFSRAGQPQHF.

Note on this clone: The CDR3 is cut off 3 residues early in the read; its end comes from the germline J gene. This rearrangement joins TRBV10-2 to TRBJ2-1, with a weak D call TRBD2 (6 bases). This CDR3 comprises 15 residues. Deletions cut 6 bases from V and 2 bases from J, with 14 bases between. Germline values: CDR1 WSHSY, CDR2 SAAADI. The part of the CDR3 DNA that was read is TGCGCCAGCAGGCTAGCGCAAAAAGCCTACAATGAG. Its translation: CASRLAQKAYNE. The full-length CDR3 reads as CASRLAQKAYNEQFF.

This clone was found many times. The CDR3 goes on 3 residues after the read ends, and that part is filled in from the germline J gene. J is TRBJ2-3 and V is TRBV30; no clear D gene. Germline values: CDR1 GTSNPN, CDR2 SVGIG (reference sequence). The CDR3 length is 14 residues. V lost 2 bases and J lost 0, with 9 bases in between. The CDR3 spells CAWSNNLSTDTQYF. Partial CDR3 DNA: TGTGCCTGGAGTAATAACCTAAGCACAGATACG.

Only a few counts were recorded for this clone. The sequenced part of the CDR3 DNA is TGCAGCGTTCCGGACTATGGC. Its protein is CSVPDYG. The whole CDR3 is CSVPDYGYTF. The chain is built from TRBV29-1 and TRBJ1-2; no definite D call. The missing CDR3 end, 3 residues past where the read stops, is filled in from the germline J gene. Germline loops: CDR1 SQVTM, CDR2 ANQGSEA. Trimming pared 5 bases from V and 3 bases from J, leaving 4 bases between. The CDR3 runs 10 residues. The entire variable domain, with the rest obtained from reference TRBV29-1 and TRBJ1-2, is as follows: SAVISQKPSRDICQRGTSLTIQCQVDSQVTMMFWYRQQPGQSLTLIATANQGSEATYESGFVIDKFPISRPNLTFSTLTVSNMSPEDSSIYLCSVPDYGYTFGSGTRLTVV.

This clone was seen only a few times. The read finishes 3 residues shy of the CDR3 end, and the germline J gene is used to complete it. The chain links TRBV20-1 to TRBJ1-5; D not certain. This CDR3 has 15 residues. Trimming cost V 3 bases and J 4 bases, with 16 bases left between them. The germline V gene encodes CDR1 DFQATT and CDR2 SNEGSKA (reference sequence). CDR3 region: CSASGPDLGNQPQHF. Partial CDR3 DNA: TGCAGTGCTAGTGGGCCAGACCTTGGGAATCAGCCC.

This clone was observed at least ten times. From the germline J gene comes the end of the CDR3, since the read stops 3 residues before it. The rearrangement joins TRBV20-1 to TRBJ2-5; 14 bases line up with TRBD2. Germline CDR1 and CDR2: DFQATT and SNEGSKA (reference sequence). The CDR3 runs to 18 residues. V lost 1 base, J lost 4 bases, and 11 bases stayed unmatched. This CDR3 is CSARVGTSGRRRSETQYF. The CDR3 DNA, read in part, is TGCAGTGCTAGAGTCGGGACTAGCGGGAGAAGGCGGTCAGAGACC.

This clone was recorded many times. Coverage ceases 3 residues before the CDR3 finishes, and the germline J gene fills in the end. The chain couples TRBV2 to TRBJ1-1; 10 positions match TRBD1. Trimming cost V 2 bases and J 7 bases; bases outside gene matches: 10. The CDR3 length is 16 residues. CDR1 is SNHLY, CDR2 FYNNEI, per germline. CDR3 DNA, as far as it was read: TGTGCCAGCAGTGAATGGGACAGGGGTATTAGAGGTGAA. Translation: CASSEWDRGIRGE. The full CDR3 reads CASSEWDRGIRGEAFF. The whole variable domain, filled in from reference TRBV2 and TRBJ1-1, reads EPEVTQTPSHQVTQMGQEVILRCVPISNHLYFYWYRQILGQKVEFLVSFYNNEISEKSEIFDDQFSVERPDGSNFTLKIRSTKLEDSAMYFCASSEWDRGIRGEAFFGQGTRLTVV.

About this clone: The read ends 3 residues before the CDR3 terminus; that terminus is restored from the germline J gene. The rearrangement uses TRBV18 and TRBJ1-6, with TRBD1 identical over 7 bases. V lost 3 bases and J lost 12; bases outside the gene matches: 11. Germline values: CDR1 KGHSH, CDR2 LQKENI. The CDR3 is 15 amino acids. CDR3 in amino acids: CASSPSSGGLVPLHF. The CDR3 DNA, read in part, is TGTGCCAGCTCACCTAGTTCAGGGGGTCTAGTACCC.

This clone has a count of ten or more. One end of the junction does not line up with germline, which may come from a read error. Read coverage stops 3 residues before the CDR3 terminus; the germline J gene supplies the remainder. The chain uses TRBV4-2 and TRBJ1-5; no clear D gene. CDR1 and CDR2 from the germline V gene are LGHNA and YNFKEQ. This CDR3 has 13 amino acids. CDR3 DNA (partial): TGCGCCAGCAGCCAACGGGTCTTTGGGCCC. Translating it yields CASSQRVFGP. The CDR3 reads in full as CASSQRVFGPQHF.